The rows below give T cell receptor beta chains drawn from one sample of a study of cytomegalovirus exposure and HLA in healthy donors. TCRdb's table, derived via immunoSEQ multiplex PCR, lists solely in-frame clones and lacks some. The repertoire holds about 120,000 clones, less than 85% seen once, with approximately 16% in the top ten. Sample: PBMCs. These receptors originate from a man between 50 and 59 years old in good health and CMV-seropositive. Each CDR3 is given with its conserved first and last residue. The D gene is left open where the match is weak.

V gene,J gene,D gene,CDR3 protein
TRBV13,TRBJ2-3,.,CASSLVFTDTQYF
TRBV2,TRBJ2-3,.,CASKGHSTDTQYF
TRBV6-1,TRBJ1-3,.,CASSEIRGNTIYF
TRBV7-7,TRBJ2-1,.,CASSPTRVSSYNEQFF
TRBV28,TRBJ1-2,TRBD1,CASSATGTGRWANYGYTF
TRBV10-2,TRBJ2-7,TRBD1,CASREGQGSYEQYF
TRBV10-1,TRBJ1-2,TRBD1,CASSRDRMNGYTF
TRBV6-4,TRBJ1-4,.,CASSDSRGGGTNEKLFF
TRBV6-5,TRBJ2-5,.,CASSYSKGIRETQYF
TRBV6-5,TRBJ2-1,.,CATEWGREQFF
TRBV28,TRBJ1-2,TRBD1,CASSVGQGPYGYTF
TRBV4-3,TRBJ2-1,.,CASSQVRGPFEQFF
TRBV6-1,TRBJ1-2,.,CASSGIDRRRGGSLNYGYTF
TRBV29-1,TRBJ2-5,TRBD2,CSVDDSAGERETQYF
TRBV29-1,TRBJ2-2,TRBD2,CSVEGLAGTGELFF
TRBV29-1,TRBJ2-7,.,CSVAGRGASYEQYF
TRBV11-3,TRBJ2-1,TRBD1,CASTPLGQGKKEQFF
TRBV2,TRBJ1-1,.,CASSGYKELEAFF
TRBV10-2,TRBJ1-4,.,CASSEFWGGNEKLFF
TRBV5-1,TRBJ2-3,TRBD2,CASSGRTSGGADTQYF
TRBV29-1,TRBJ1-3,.,CSVSEQTGNTIYF
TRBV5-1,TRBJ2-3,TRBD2,CASSLVGEGRGTDTQYF
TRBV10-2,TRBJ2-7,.,CASRSSGPTREQYF
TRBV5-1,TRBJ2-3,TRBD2,CASSSGLAGMSDTQYF
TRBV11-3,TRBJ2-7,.,CASSPPTGSYEQYF
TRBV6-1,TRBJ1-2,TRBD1,CASRGQGAEGYGYTF
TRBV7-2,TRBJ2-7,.,CASSPQASTRGAYEQYF
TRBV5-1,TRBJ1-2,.,CASQTGYGANYGYTF
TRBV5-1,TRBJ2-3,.,CASSSNWRRGTDTQYF
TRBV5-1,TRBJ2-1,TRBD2,CASSLDPAGAYNEQFF
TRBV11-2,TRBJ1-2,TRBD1,CASSLGQGDGYTF
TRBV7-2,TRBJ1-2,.,CASSPFPGVSYGYTF
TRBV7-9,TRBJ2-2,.,CASSSGLNTGELFF
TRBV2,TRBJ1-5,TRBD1,CASTQGVSNQPQHF
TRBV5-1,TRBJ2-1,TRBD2,CASSQGAGGLYNEQFF
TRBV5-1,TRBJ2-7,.,CASSLGSTYEQYF
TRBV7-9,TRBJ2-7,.,CASSLGAGRSGEQYF
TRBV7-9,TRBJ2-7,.,CSSSPPADEQYF
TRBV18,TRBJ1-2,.,CASSEGPNYGYTF
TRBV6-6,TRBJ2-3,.,CASSNGLETDTDTQYF
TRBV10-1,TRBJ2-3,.,CASMGASTDTQYF
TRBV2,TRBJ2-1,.,CASSGGRNEQFF
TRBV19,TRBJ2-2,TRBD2,CASSIHRGGDTGELFF
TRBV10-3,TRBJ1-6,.,CAISGTFNSPLHF
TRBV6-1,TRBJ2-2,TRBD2,CAGGAGGIGPGELFF
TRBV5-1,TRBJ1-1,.,CASSHPGGTEAFF
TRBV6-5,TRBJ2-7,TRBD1,CASSYQRTGSYEQYF
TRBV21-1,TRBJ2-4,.,CASSIERRDLAKNIQYF
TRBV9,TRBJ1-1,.,CASSVLGQGPEAFF
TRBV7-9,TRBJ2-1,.,CASSLDGSWSEQFF
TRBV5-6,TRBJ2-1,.,CASSRQGGQFF
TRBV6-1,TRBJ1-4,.,CASSEGGTAVPKKLFF
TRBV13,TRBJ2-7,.,CASSSAYEQYF